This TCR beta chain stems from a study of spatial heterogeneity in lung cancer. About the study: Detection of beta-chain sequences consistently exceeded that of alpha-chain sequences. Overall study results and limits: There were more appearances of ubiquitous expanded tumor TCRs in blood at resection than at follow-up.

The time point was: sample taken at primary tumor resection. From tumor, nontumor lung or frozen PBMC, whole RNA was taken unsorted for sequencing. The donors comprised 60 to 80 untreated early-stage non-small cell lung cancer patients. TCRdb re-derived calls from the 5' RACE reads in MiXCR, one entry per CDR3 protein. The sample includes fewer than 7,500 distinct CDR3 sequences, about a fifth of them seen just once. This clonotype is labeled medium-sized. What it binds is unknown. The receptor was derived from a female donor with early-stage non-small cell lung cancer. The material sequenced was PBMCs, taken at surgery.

The CDR3 loop is CASSQDSEGQPQHF. The DNA for the CDR3 is TGCGCCAGCAGCCAAGATTCGGAGGGACAGCCCCAGCATTTT. The rearrangement links TRBV4-1 to TRBJ1-5; D gene ambiguous. The V gene lost 0 bases and the J gene lost 7 bases, with 10 bases spanning the gap. The CDR3 has 14 amino acids. Germline-derived CDR1 and CDR2 are MGHRA and YSYEKL.